This T cell receptor (beta chain) was sequenced in a study of blood T cells in healthy people across ages (dated by TCRdb to between 2014 and 2017). For the study in its entirety: In model experiments, roughly one uniquely barcoded TCR beta cDNA molecule per two T cells was captured by template switching. Using deep sequencing normalized with unique cDNA molecular identifiers, the study measured how TCR beta repertoire diversity changes with age. The donors were split into four age groups: young (average around 15 years), middle-aged (39), aged (more than 60) and long-lived (approximately 89). To avoid experimental bias, donors of different ages were randomly spread across the sequencing lanes. For two donors (one aged 18 to 30 and one aged 80 or older), the study analyzed two additional independent replicas of 1 million unique cDNA reads from the same blood draw. The study at large found these results: A strong correlation was found between observed TCR beta diversity and the percentage of naive T cells measured by flow cytometry. Conclusive comparison of naive and antigen-experienced compartments was prevented by the profiling of bulk unsorted PBMCs. Because the CMV infection status of the donors was unknown, age-related changes in expanded clonotypes may potentially have been confounded. Compared with the aged group, the long-lived group had more naive CD4+ T cells, fewer expanded clones and increased TCR diversity, a pattern suggesting age selection. Total diversity estimates from one million sequenced T cells were considered lower bounds and underestimates. As age increased, observed TCR beta diversity per million T cells dropped in a roughly linear way, and a significant reduction was already evident by age about 40.

The library came from 5' RACE. This sample was sequenced with an Illumina HiSeq 2500. A second PCR of roughly 7 to 11 cycles was performed with a sample-barcoded 5' primer and a J-beta primer mix. Each TCR beta cDNA molecule received a unique molecular identifier from a template-switch 5' adaptor carrying 12 random nucleotides. At least 2.5 million CDR3-containing paired-end reads were obtained from each sample. All of the RNA was converted into first-strand cDNA using the Mint cDNA synthesis kit, with a TRBC-specific oligonucleotide serving as the primer. Following uracil-DNA glycosylase treatment, a first 18-cycle PCR with universal primers M1SS and BC2_uni_R was performed on all cDNA. As for how the authors treated the data: Each sample was normalized by randomly selecting 1 million high-quality reads, each carrying a distinct molecular identifier. Reads sharing molecular identifiers were discarded rather than binned into consensus sequences. MiTCR, with a Q25 quality threshold and the strictest error-elimination algorithm, was used for CDR3 identification, clonotype clustering and error correction. A nonparametric unseen species model with Euler transformation was used to estimate a lower bound on total TCR beta diversity. TCRdb reprocessed the public reads (quality trimming at Q25 with fastp, clone calling with MiXCR) and kept in-frame beta chains. When rows share a CDR3 protein, they turn into one entry using the most common DNA and genes. These V and J calls derive from TCRdb rather than the authors' analysis. The sample table lists about 620,000 distinct CDR3 sequences, 52% of them with a count of one. The top ten constitute less than 15% of the sample.

CDR1 SGHAT and CDR2 FQNNGV were looked up in the germline V gene. The CDR3 numbers 14 residues from cysteine through phenylalanine. CDR3 DNA is the only sequence kept; it has 42 bases, read in frame from the first base. Trimming takes 5 bases from V and 9 bases from J, and the germline ends sit 14 bases apart. The donors were roughly 38 Caucasian individuals from Russia, aged 6 to 90 years, who were systemically healthy. Around 9.9 milliliters of peripheral blood were collected from each donor into EDTA-treated Vacutainer tubes. PBMCs were isolated by Ficoll-Paque density-gradient centrifugation, with at least 6 million obtained per sample. Total RNA was extracted from PBMCs with Trizol reagent, with at least 6 micrograms obtained per sample. Naive CD45RAhigh/CD27high T cell percentages were measured by flow cytometry on a PBMC aliquot from every donor. On this clonotype itself: Its antigen is still unknown. No much larger clonotype is one base removed from it; base qualities were not supplied.

The chain couples TRBV11-2 to TRBJ1-6, with TRBD1 perhaps the D gene, on 6 matching bases. Sequenced: blood. The source of this sequence is a woman of 80 years or more in good health. CDR3 region: CASSPDRYSSPLHF. The nucleotides are TGTGCCAGCAGCCCGGACAGATATTCTTCACCCCTCCACTTT. Reference TRBV11-2 and TRBJ1-6 proteins supply the regions before and after the CDR3; the full variable domain is: EAGVAQSPRYKIIEKRQSVAFWCNPISGHATLYWYQQILGQGPKLLIQFQNNGVVDDSQLPKDRFSAERLKGVDSTLKIQPAKLEDSAVYLCASSPDRYSSPLHFGNGTRLTVT.